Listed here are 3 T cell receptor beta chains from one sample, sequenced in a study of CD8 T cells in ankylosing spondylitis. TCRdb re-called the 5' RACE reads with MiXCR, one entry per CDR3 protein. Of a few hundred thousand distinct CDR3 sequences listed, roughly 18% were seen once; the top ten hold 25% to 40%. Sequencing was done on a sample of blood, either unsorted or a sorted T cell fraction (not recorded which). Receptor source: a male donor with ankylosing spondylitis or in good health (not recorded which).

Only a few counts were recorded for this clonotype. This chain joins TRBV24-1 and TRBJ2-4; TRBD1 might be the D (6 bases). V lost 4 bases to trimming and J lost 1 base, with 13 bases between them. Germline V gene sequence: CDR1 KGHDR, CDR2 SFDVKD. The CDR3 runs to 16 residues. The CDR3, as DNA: TGTGCCACCAGTGACCCAACAGGGCCGGCCAAAAACATTCAGTACTTC. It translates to CATSDPTGPAKNIQYF.

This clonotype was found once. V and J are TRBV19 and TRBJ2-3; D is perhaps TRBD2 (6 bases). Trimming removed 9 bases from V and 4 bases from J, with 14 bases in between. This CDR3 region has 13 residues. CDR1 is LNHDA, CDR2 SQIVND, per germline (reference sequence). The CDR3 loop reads CASRGWEADTQYF. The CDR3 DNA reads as TGTGCCAGCCGAGGTTGGGAGGCAGATACGCAGTATTTT.

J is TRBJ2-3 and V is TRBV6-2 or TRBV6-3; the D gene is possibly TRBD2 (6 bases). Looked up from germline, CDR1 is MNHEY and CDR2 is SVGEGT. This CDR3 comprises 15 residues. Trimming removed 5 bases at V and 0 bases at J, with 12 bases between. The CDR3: CASSTLADSTDTQYF. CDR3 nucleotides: TGTGCCAGCAGTACTTTAGCGGATAGCACAGATACGCAGTATTTT.